This is a list of T cell receptor beta chains from one sample in a study of T cells in localized non-small cell lung cancer. Profiled with immunoSEQ multiplex PCR; TCRdb holds only in-frame clones, not every one. This table holds tens of thousands of clones, about four fifths found once. The input for sequencing was peripheral blood, taken before any cancer treatment. All receptors derive from a female donor at least 60 years old with stage I lung adenocarcinoma. CDR3s include the opening cysteine and the closing phenylalanine or tryptophan. The D gene is left open where the match is weak. The size of a clone is reported for some rows only, either as once, few or many, or as a class for expanded clones.

CDR3	DNA	V	J	D	size
CASSDPPRAWYGYTF	TGCGCCAGCAGCGATCCCCCCAGGGCATGGTATGGCTACACCTTC	TRBV4-1	TRBJ1-2	-	-
CASSLGGLGYEQYF	TGTGCCAGCAGTTTGGGGGGACTAGGCTACGAGCAGTACTTC	TRBV27	TRBJ2-7	TRBD2	-
CASRLQGPDTQYF	TGTGCCAGCAGGCTACAGGGGCCAGATACGCAGTATTTT	TRBV6-7	TRBJ2-3	TRBD1	-
CASSPNLGRETQYF	TGTGCCAGCTCACCAAACCTTGGCCGAGAGACCCAGTACTTC	TRBV18	TRBJ2-5	-	-
CASSYSTASGANVLTF	TGTGCCAGCAGTTACTCAACCGCCTCTGGGGCCAACGTCCTGACTTTC	TRBV6-5	TRBJ2-6	-	-
CASGRAGAYNEQFF	TGTGCTAGTGGGAGGGCAGGAGCCTACAATGAGCAGTTCTTC	TRBV12-5	TRBJ2-1	-	-
CASSLPGEESLYGYTF	TGTGCCAGCAGCCTCCCAGGGGAGGAGTCCCTCTATGGCTACACCTTC	TRBV5-6	TRBJ1-2	-	-
CASSLGLGQPQHF	TGTGCCAGCAGCTTAGGATTGGGTCAGCCCCAGCATTTT	TRBV7-2	TRBJ1-5	-	-
CASSEYLDEQFF	TGTGCCAGCAGTGAATATCTCGATGAGCAGTTCTTC	TRBV6-1	TRBJ2-1	-	-
CVVVRNTEAFF	TGTGTAGTCGTTCGGAACACTGAAGCTTTCTTT	TRBV19	TRBJ1-1	-	-
CATSEFKNIQYF	TGTGCCACCTCAGAGTTCAAAAACATTCAGTACTTC	TRBV6-5	TRBJ2-4	-	-
CASSLLTPRGNSPLHF	TGTGCCAGCAGTTTATTGACACCCAGGGGTAATTCACCCCTCCACTTT	TRBV27	TRBJ1-6	-	few
CASSGSGQNYGYTF	TGTGCCAGCAGTGGTTCAGGGCAAAACTATGGCTACACCTTC	TRBV6-1	TRBJ1-2	-	-
CASSEWGGEETQYF	TGTGCCAGCAGTGAATGGGGAGGAGAAGAGACCCAGTACTTC	TRBV25-1	TRBJ2-5	-	-
CASSIGQINTGELFF	TGTGCCAGCAGCATCGGACAGATTAACACCGGGGAGCTGTTTTTT	TRBV7-8	TRBJ2-2	-	-
CASTGGQANSPLHF	TGTGCCAGCACGGGGGGACAGGCAAATTCACCCCTCCACTTT	TRBV6-1	TRBJ1-6	TRBD1	-
CASSRLYMNTEAFF	TGTGCCAGCAGCCGACTCTACATGAACACTGAAGCTTTCTTT	TRBV5-5	TRBJ1-1	-	-
CASSLTASSGSGELFF	TGTGCCAGCAGCTTAACGGCTAGCTCAGGTTCCGGGGAGCTGTTTTTT	TRBV7-3	TRBJ2-2	-	-
CASSLVGPFSNQPQHF	TGTGCCAGCAGCTTAGTAGGGCCCTTTAGCAATCAGCCCCAGCATTTT	TRBV7-2	TRBJ1-5	-	once
CASSTGDEQYF	TGTGCCAGCAGTACGGGGGACGAGCAGTACTTC	TRBV27	TRBJ2-7	-	-
CASSIDAGRYVYEQYF	TGTGCCAGTAGTATAGACGCGGGGCGATACGTCTACGAGCAGTACTTC	TRBV19	TRBJ2-7	-	-
CASSNGASNQPQHF	TGTGCCAGTAGTAACGGGGCGAGCAATCAGCCCCAGCATTTT	TRBV19	TRBJ1-5	-	-
CASSQGVGLNGARAFF	TGCGCCAGCAGCCAAGGAGTTGGGTTAAACGGGGCGAGGGCTTTCTTT	TRBV4-1	TRBJ1-1	-	few
CAASGFGTNEKLFF	TGTGCCGCCTCAGGGTTTGGAACTAATGAAAAACTGTTTTTT	TRBV19	TRBJ1-4	-	-
CASSEGTGDNQPQHF	TGTGCCAGCAGCGAAGGGACAGGGGACAATCAGCCCCAGCATTTT	TRBV9	TRBJ1-5	TRBD1	-
CASSYYQAPGELFF	TGTGCCAGCAGTTACTATCAGGCTCCCGGGGAGCTGTTTTTT	TRBV6-5	TRBJ2-2	-	-
CASRGTGLSTDTQYF	TGTGCCAGCAGGGGGACAGGGCTTTCTACAGATACGCAGTATTTT	TRBV27	TRBJ2-3	TRBD1	-
CASSARGQAGAEAFF	TGTGCCAGCAGCGCCCGTGGACAGGCAGGCGCTGAAGCTTTCTTT	TRBV11-3	TRBJ1-1	TRBD1	-
CASRRDQGPEAFF	TGTGCCAGCAGGAGAGACCAGGGGCCTGAAGCTTTCTTT	TRBV2	TRBJ1-1	-	few
CASRLAGELFF	TGTGCTAGTCGATTGGCCGGGGAGCTGTTTTTT	TRBV12-5	TRBJ2-2	-	once
CASSSTIGGLVQETQYF	TGCGCCAGCAGCTCCACCATTGGGGGGTTAGTCCAAGAGACCCAGTACTTC	TRBV5-1	TRBJ2-5	-	-
CASITDSSYNEQFF	TGTGCCAGCATCACCGACTCCTCCTACAATGAGCAGTTCTTC	TRBV7-9	TRBJ2-1	-	once
CASSTRVGQGYGYTF	TGTGCCAGTAGTACCCGCGTGGGACAGGGATATGGCTACACCTTC	TRBV19	TRBJ1-2	TRBD1	few
CASSLTSTDTQYF	TGTGCCAGTAGCCTGACTAGCACAGATACGCAGTATTTT	TRBV19	TRBJ2-3	-	once
CASSPGGRTAEAFF	TGTGCCAGCAGCCCGGGGGGCCGGACGGCTGAAGCTTTCTTT	TRBV7-9	TRBJ1-1	-	-
CASSLGGAGNTIYF	TGTGCCAGCAGCTTAGGGGGGGCTGGAAACACCATATATTTT	TRBV7-8	TRBJ1-3	-	-
CASSLRGPSGNEQFF	TGTGCCAGCAGCTTGCGGGGTCCATCGGGTAATGAGCAGTTCTTC	TRBV7-3	TRBJ2-1	-	-
CASIGTVGYEQYF	TGTGCCAGCATAGGGACGGTGGGCTACGAGCAGTACTTC	TRBV2	TRBJ2-7	-	-
CASSARTRAYNEQFF	TGTGCCAGCAGCGCCCGGACGCGGGCCTACAATGAGCAGTTCTTC	TRBV5-6	TRBJ2-1	-	-
CASSQAGSRYEQYF	TGTGCCAGCTCACAGGCCGGGTCCCGCTACGAGCAGTACTTC	TRBV18	TRBJ2-7	-	-
CASSLDRGFLTGELFF	TGTGCCAGCAGCTTGGACAGGGGGTTTCTCACCGGGGAGCTGTTTTTT	TRBV5-4	TRBJ2-2	TRBD1	-
CASSIAASLVNEQFF	TGTGCCAGTAGTATCGCGGCTAGTTTGGTCAATGAGCAGTTCTTC	TRBV19	TRBJ2-1	-	-
CASTPGTVNTEAFF	TGTGCCAGTACTCCCGGGACGGTCAACACTGAAGCTTTCTTT	TRBV19	TRBJ1-1	-	-
CASSRDSSSGNTIYF	TGCGCCAGCAGCAGGGACAGCAGCTCTGGAAACACCATATATTTT	TRBV5-1	TRBJ1-3	TRBD1	-
CASSIDRGVAYNEQFF	TGTGCCAGCAGCATAGACCGAGGGGTGGCCTACAATGAGCAGTTCTTC	TRBV5-6	TRBJ2-1	-	-
CASSGGTGVFMNTEAFF	TGTGCCAGCAGCGGCGGGACAGGGGTATTCATGAACACTGAAGCTTTCTTT	TRBV5-5	TRBJ1-1	TRBD1	once